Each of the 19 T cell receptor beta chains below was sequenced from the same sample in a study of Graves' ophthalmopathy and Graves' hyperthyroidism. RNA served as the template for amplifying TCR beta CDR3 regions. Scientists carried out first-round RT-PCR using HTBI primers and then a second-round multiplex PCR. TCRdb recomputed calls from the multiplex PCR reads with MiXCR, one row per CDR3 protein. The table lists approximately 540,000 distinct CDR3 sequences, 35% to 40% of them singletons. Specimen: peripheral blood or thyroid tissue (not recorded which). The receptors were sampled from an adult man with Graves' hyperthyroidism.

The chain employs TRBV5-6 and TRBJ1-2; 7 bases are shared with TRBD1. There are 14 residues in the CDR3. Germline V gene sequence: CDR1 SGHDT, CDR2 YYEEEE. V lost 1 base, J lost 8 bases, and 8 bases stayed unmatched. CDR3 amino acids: CASSLPTGRPGYTF. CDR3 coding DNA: TGTGCCAGCAGCTTGCCGACAGGGCGGCCCGGCTACACCTTC.

CDR3 region: CSPGLAGLEETQYF. Written as DNA, the CDR3 is TGCAGCCCGGGACTAGCGGGGTTGGAAGAGACCCAGTACTTC. The genes are TRBV29-1 and TRBJ2-5, with 13 bases aligning to TRBD2. The V and J ends lost 8 bases and 3 bases, in that order; junction bases with no gene match: 6. The CDR3 consists of 14 residues. Germline V CDR1 and CDR2: SQVTM, ANQGSEA.

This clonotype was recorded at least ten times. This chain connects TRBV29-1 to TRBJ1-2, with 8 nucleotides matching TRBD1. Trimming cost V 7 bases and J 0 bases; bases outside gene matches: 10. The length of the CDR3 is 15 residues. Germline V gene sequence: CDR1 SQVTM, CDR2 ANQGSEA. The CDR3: CSARGQDPTNYGYTF. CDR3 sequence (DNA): TGCAGCGCGCGGGGACAGGACCCGACTAACTATGGCTACACCTTC.

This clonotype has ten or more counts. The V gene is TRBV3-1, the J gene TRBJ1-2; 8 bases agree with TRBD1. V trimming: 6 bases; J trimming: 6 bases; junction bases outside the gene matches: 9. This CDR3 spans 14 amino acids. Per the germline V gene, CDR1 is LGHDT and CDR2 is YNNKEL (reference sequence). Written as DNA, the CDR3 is TGTGCCAGCAGGGACCAGGGGGCAGTCGATGGCTACACCTTC. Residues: CASRDQGAVDGYTF.

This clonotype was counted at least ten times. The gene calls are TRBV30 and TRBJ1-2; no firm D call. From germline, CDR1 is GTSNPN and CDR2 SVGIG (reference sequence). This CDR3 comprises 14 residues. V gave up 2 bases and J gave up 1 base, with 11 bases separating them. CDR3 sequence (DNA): TGTGCCTGGAGTCCCTCCCGCTTTAACTATGGCTACACCTTC. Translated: CAWSPSRFNYGYTF. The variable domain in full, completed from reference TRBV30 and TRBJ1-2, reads SQTIHQWPATLVQPVGSPLSLECTVEGTSNPNLYWYRQAAGRGLQLLFYSVGIGQISSEVPQNLSASRPQDRQFILSSKKLLLSDSGFYLCAWSPSRFNYGYTFGSGTRLTVV.

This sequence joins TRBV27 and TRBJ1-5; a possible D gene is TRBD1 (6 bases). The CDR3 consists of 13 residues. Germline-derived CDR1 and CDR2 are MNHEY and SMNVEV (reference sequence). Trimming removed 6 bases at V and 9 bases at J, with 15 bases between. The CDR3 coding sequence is TGTGCCAGCAGGCACAGGGAAGGTCGGCCCCAGCATTTT. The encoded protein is CASRHREGRPQHF.

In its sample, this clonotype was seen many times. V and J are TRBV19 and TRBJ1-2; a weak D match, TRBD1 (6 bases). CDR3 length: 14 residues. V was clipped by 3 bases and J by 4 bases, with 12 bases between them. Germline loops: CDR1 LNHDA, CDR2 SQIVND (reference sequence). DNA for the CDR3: TGTGCCAGTAGTATGCCCACAGGGTCCTATGGCTACACCTTC. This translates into CASSMPTGSYGYTF. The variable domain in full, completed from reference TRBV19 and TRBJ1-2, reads DGGITQSPKYLFRKEGQNVTLSCEQNLNHDAMYWYRQDPGQGLRLIYYSQIVNDFQKGDIAEGYSVSREKKESFPLTVTSAQKNPTAFYLCASSMPTGSYGYTFGSGTRLTVV.

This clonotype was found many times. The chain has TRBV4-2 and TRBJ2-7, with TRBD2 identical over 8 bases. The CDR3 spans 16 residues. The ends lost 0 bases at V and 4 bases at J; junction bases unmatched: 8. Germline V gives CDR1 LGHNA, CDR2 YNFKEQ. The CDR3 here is CASSQDQAGDRYEQYF. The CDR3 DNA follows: TGTGCCAGCAGCCAAGACCAAGCGGGGGATCGATACGAGCAGTACTTC.

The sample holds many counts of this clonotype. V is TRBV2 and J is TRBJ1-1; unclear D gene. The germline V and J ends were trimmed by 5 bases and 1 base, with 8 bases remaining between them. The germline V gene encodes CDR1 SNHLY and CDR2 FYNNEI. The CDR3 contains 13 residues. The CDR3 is CASSWSKNTEAFF. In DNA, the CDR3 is TGTGCCAGCAGTTGGTCAAAGAACACTGAAGCTTTCTTT.

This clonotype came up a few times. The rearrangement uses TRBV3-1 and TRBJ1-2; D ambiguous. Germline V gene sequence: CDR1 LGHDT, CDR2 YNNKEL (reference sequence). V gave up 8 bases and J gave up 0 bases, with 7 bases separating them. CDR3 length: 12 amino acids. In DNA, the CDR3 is TGTGCCAGCGGGTCAGCTAACTATGGCTACACCTTC. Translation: CASGSANYGYTF.

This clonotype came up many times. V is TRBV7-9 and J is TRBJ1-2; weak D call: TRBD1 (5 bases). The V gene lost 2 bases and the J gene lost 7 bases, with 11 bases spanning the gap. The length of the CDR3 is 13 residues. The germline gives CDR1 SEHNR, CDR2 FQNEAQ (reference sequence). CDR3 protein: CASSLQGNTGYTF. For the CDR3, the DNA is TGTGCCAGCAGCTTACAGGGTAATACTGGCTACACCTTC.

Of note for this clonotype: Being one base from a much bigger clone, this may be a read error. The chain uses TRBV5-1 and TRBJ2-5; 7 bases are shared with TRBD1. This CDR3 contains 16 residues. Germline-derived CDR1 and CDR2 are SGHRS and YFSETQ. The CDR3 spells CTSSRAVGQRQETQYF. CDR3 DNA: TGCACCAGCAGCAGGGCCGTGGGACAGCGACAAGAGACCCAGTACTTC.

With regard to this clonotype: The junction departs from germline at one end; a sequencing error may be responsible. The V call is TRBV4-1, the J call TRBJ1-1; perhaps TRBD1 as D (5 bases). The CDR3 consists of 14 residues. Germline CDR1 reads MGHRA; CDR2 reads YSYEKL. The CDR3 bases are TGCGCCAACAGCCAGGAAGACAGGAACACTGAAGCTTTCTTT. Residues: CANSQEDRNTEAFF.

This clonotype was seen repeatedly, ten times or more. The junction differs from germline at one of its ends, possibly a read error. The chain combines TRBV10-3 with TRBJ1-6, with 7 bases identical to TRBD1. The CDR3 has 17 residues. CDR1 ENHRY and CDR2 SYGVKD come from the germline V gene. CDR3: CASSEGPITGVNSPLHF. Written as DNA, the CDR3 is TGTGCCAGCAGTGAAGGACCCATAACAGGGGTAAATTCACCCCTCCACTTT.

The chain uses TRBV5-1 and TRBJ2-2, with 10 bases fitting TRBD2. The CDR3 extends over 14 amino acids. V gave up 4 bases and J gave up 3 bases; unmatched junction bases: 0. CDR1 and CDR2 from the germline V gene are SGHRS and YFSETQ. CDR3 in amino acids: CASSGLADTGELFF. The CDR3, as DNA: TGCGCCAGCAGCGGACTAGCGGACACCGGGGAGCTGTTTTTT. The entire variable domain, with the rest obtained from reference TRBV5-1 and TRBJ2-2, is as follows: KAGVTQTPRYLIKTRGQQVTLSCSPISGHRSVSWYQQTPGQGLQFLFEYFSETQRNKGNFPGRFSGRQFSNSRSEMNVSTLELGDSALYLCASSGLADTGELFFGEGSRLTVL.

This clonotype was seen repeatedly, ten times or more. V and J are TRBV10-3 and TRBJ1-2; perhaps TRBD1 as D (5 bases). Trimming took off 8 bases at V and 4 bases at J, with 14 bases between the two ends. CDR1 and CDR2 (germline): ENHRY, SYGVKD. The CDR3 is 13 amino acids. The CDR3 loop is CAIAAGTLYGYTF. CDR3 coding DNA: TGTGCCATCGCCGCCGGGACCCTCTATGGCTACACCTTC.

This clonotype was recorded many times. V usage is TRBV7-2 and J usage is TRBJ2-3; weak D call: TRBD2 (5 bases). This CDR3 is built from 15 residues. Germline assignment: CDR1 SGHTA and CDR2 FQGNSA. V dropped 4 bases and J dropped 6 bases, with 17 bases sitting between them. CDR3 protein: CASSSPDSASDTQYF. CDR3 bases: TGTGCCAGCAGCTCTCCGGACTCAGCCAGCGATACGCAGTATTTT.

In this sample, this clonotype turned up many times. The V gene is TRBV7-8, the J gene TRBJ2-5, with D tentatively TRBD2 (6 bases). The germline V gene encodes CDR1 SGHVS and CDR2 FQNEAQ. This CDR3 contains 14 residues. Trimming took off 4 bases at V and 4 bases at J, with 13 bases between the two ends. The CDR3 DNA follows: TGTGCCAGCAGCTCCCAGGAGGGAATAGAGACCCAGTACTTC. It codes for CASSSQEGIETQYF.

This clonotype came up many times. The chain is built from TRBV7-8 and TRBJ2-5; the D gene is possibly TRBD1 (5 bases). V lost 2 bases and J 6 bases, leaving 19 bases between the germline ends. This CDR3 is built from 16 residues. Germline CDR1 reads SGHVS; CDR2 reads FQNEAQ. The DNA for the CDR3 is TGTGCCAGCAGCTTACTTAGTGCAGGGCTTTTGCAGACCCAGTACTTC. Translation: CASSLLSAGLLQTQYF.